The clone carrying this T cell receptor (beta chain) came up a few times. Amplified TCR beta CDR3 regions derived from RNA transcripts. First-round RT-PCR targeting the TCR CDR3 was performed with the HTBI primer set. TCRdb processed the multiplex PCR reads anew with MiXCR; each CDR3 protein has one entry. The table records about 520,000 distinct CDR3 sequences, 24% of them present only once. The sample belongs to a study of T cells in Graves' hyperthyroidism and ophthalmopathy. This clonotype was obtained from a woman aged 30 to 39 with Graves' ophthalmopathy. The specimen was blood.

The CDR3 coding sequence is TGCGCCAGCAGCCGGTCGGCGACGGTGAACACTGAAGCTTTCTTT. It yields the protein CASSRSATVNTEAFF. This chain connects TRBV4-1 to TRBJ1-1; no clear D. The V end was cut by 4 bases, the J end by 0 bases, with 12 bases between. Looked up from germline, CDR1 is MGHRA and CDR2 is YSYEKL. The CDR3 has 15 amino acids.